A selection of T cell receptor beta chains follows, all from one sample in a study of CD8+ T cells in alopecia areata. Produced via immunoSEQ multiplex PCR; TCRdb's table is partial and in-frame only. The sample lists some 170,000 clones, roughly 58% occurring once. This material consisted of CD4+ T cells sorted from blood, taken at approximately week 60, from a patient treated with tofacitinib. The receptors shown here come from a human donor with alopecia areata. Both conserved end residues are trimmed from each CDR3. Fields, in order: V gene, D gene, J gene, CDR3 protein. D genes are given only for firm matches.

TRBV18,-,TRBJ1-2,ASSPSGSNNYGYT
TRBV29-1,-,TRBJ1-1,SVDQSTEAF
TRBV7-9,TRBD1,TRBJ2-7,ASSLAPGQGAEQY
TRBV7-8,-,TRBJ1-1,ASSLLQGNTEAF
TRBV30,TRBD1,TRBJ1-4,AWSASNRGLREKLF
TRBV29-1,-,TRBJ2-5,SGGGTLLQETQY
TRBV6-5,-,TRBJ2-3,ASSYVHSTDTQY
TRBV6-5,-,TRBJ1-2,ASGFRGTSGYT
TRBV30,-,TRBJ1-1,AWRLTENTEAF
TRBV4-1,-,TRBJ1-1,ASSQGFGDSWNTEAF
TRBV11-2,-,TRBJ2-7,ASSFSQRSYEQY
TRBV5-1,-,TRBJ2-7,ASSTGIGGGT
TRBV29-1,-,TRBJ2-6,SALGSGANVLT
TRBV10-3,TRBD1,TRBJ1-1,AIGRTDRATEAF
TRBV30,TRBD2,TRBJ2-1,AWSPGLAAHLRQF
TRBV5-1,TRBD2,TRBJ2-3,ASSLTGTSRDTQY
TRBV19,-,TRBJ1-4,ASSITGRYSRAATNEKLF
TRBV2,TRBD1,TRBJ2-2,ASSVVRDRNTGELF
TRBV7-9,-,TRBJ2-5,ASSLDRAQETQY
TRBV4-1,-,TRBJ2-5,ASSQLGTPQETQY
TRBV5-6,TRBD2,TRBJ2-3,ASSPRRRGGGRDTQY
TRBV6-5,-,TRBJ2-7,ASSYSGGSEQY
TRBV30,-,TRBJ2-3,AWSRGESTDTQY
TRBV2,TRBD1,TRBJ1-1,ASSEGRTGVTEAF
TRBV2,TRBD2,TRBJ2-1,ASSRRLAGGNNEQF